These 3 T cell receptor beta chains came from one sample sequenced in a study of T cell responses to AZD1222 COVID-19 vaccine. TCRdb's table, derived via immunoSEQ multiplex PCR, lists solely in-frame clones and lacks some. The sample records over 110,000 clones, 92% being singletons. This sample comprised peripheral blood, obtained 28 days after the second AZD1222 dose. The receptors come from an adult who received the AZD1222 COVID-19 vaccine.

The chain has TRBV5-4 and TRBJ1-2; TRBD1 aligns across 7 bases. Germline loops: CDR1 SGHNT, CDR2 YYREEE (reference sequence). Losses at the gene ends were 3 bases for V and 4 bases for J; bases not matched to a gene: 6. CDR3 length equals 14 residues. The CDR3 nucleotides are TGTGCCAGCAGCTCGTCGACAGGGTTCTATGGCTACACCTTC. It is translated as CASSSSTGFYGYTF.

This sequence joins TRBV28 and TRBJ2-5; D not certain. Germline V gene data show CDR1 as MDHEN and CDR2 as SYDVKM. V lost 5 bases to trimming and J lost 4 bases, with 8 bases between them. The CDR3 spans 12 residues. CDR3 bases: TGTGCCAGCAGTCCAAGAGGAGAGACCCAGTACTTC. Its translation: CASSPRGETQYF. Combining the CDR3 with reference TRBV28 and TRBJ2-5 gives the whole variable domain DVKVTQSSRYLVKRTGEKVFLECVQDMDHENMFWYRQDPGLGLRLIYFSYDVKMKEKGDIPEGYSVSREKKERFSLILESASTNQTSMYLCASSPRGETQYFGPGTRLLVL.

This clone has just one count. This sample also contains other DNA sequences that code for the same CDR3. This rearrangement joins TRBV12-3 or TRBV12-4 to TRBJ1-2, with D possibly being TRBD1 (5 bases). The CDR3 covers 13 residues. The ends were cut back, 3 bases at V and 2 bases at J, with 7 bases in the middle. CDR3 coding DNA: TGTGCCAGCAGTTTGGGGCCGAACTATGGCTACACCTTC. Protein sequence: CASSLGPNYGYTF.